The rows below give T cell receptor beta chains drawn from one sample of a study of T cells in Graves' hyperthyroidism and ophthalmopathy. TCRdb independently ran MiXCR on the multiplex PCR reads; one entry per CDR3 protein. The repertoire includes a few hundred thousand distinct CDR3 sequences, 18% of them detected once, and over 35% sits in the top ten. Sequencing was carried out using blood. The receptors here all came from a man aged 35 to 55 with Graves' hyperthyroidism. The conserved cysteine and the conserved F or W are not part of the CDR3 here. Each record gives: J gene, V gene, CDR3 protein.

TRBJ1-1,TRBV7-2,ATSGLRNTEAF
TRBJ2-3,TRBV6-1,ASSAPDLGGADTQY
TRBJ2-7,TRBV19,ASSPGQGVGYEQY
TRBJ1-4,TRBV12-3/TRBV12-4,ASSPWTGLNEKLF
TRBJ1-2,TRBV6-1,ASSPDRDWLGYT
TRBJ2-7,TRBV5-1,ASSRTALDEQY
TRBJ2-7,TRBV18,ASSQRTGESYEQY
TRBJ2-3,TRBV20-1,SARGQGLNTDTQY
TRBJ1-2,TRBV28,ASRTGARVYT
TRBJ1-2,TRBV5-6,ASSATGKSGYGYT
TRBJ2-7,TRBV6-2/TRBV6-3,ASRLTLAREQY
TRBJ1-2,TRBV28,ASSLLRGPNYGYT
TRBJ1-2,TRBV29-1,SVGAGSGYGYT
TRBJ2-3,TRBV25-1,ASSVGQASTDTQY
TRBJ2-1,TRBV18,ASSPAGDRNNEQF
TRBJ2-1,TRBV5-6,ASRAGNRGSEQF
TRBJ1-2,TRBV7-2,ASSREPGFSNYGYT
TRBJ2-3,TRBV5-1,ASSLVVLDTQY
TRBJ1-2,TRBV5-1,ASSLTGTGSGGYT
TRBJ1-2,TRBV29-1,SGWIGGALYGYT
TRBJ2-2,TRBV5-1,ASSLVGRSNTGELF
TRBJ1-4,TRBV7-2,ASRPGLAEAGVEKLF
TRBJ1-2,TRBV29-1,SVVRQGNYGYT
TRBJ2-1,TRBV28,ASSVPLKPYNEQS
TRBJ1-1,TRBV4-3,ASSQESRTEAF
TRBJ1-1,TRBV7-8,ASGGYENTEAF
TRBJ1-5,TRBV12-3/TRBV12-4,ASSFPTGNQPQH
TRBJ1-6,TRBV6-5,ASSYRGVTLH
TRBJ2-3,TRBV7-2,ASSLVPGLTDTQY
TRBJ1-5,TRBV5-5,ASSSGQPSNQPQH
TRBJ2-1,TRBV28,ATPTPSGEQF
TRBJ1-3,TRBV2,ASSDSGLSGNTIY
TRBJ1-4,TRBV2,ASSSGTGHEKLF
TRBJ2-1,TRBV7-8,ASSLRVGGDNEQF
TRBJ1-2,TRBV30,AWSVGYGYT
TRBJ2-7,TRBV10-3,AILGAGPSPEQY
TRBJ2-3,TRBV2,ATRGPSTDTQY
TRBJ1-5,TRBV30,AWTVPGTGMGGNQPQH
TRBJ1-6,TRBV4-1,ASSQDLESPLH
TRBJ2-1,TRBV7-3,ASSRLAGTGEQF
TRBJ2-5,TRBV7-2,ASSQRGETQY
TRBJ2-3,TRBV20-1,SASGGAETDTQY
TRBJ1-1,TRBV11-2,ASSFSENTEAF
TRBJ2-1,TRBV27,ASSFLQGNNEQF
TRBJ2-3,TRBV7-2,ASSSSLSRFDGTDTQY
TRBJ2-3,TRBV7-8,ASSLGTGFTDTQY
TRBJ2-7,TRBV30,AWSVGSWPLRYEQY
TRBJ2-2,TRBV7-9,ASSFSSSDTGELF
TRBJ1-2,TRBV18,ASSSQGVLDGYT
TRBJ2-7,TRBV5-1,ASSLTGGTYEQY
TRBJ2-1,TRBV7-9,ASSPLIGLAGNEQF
TRBJ1-5,TRBV7-2,ASSSLTGHSNQPQH
TRBJ2-5,TRBV20-1,SARWGLAGDHQETQY